The sequence of this T cell receptor (beta chain) was determined in a study of blood T cells in healthy people across ages. In the study overall: About one barcoded beta molecule per two T cells was the capture yield of template switching. Study results and caveats: Age showed a roughly linear inverse relationship with TCR beta diversity per million T cells.

CDR3 length: 14 amino acids. Trimming cost V 3 bases and J 13 bases; bases outside gene matches: 12. Germline CDR1 is ENHRY and CDR2 is SYGVKD. This clonotype was recorded at least ten times. What it binds is not known. Alongside a J-beta primer mix, a sample-barcoded 5' primer served in a second PCR lasting 7 to 11 cycles. TCRdb ran MiXCR on the 5' RACE reads and lists one entry per CDR3 protein. The sample has about 700,000 distinct CDR3 sequences, about a third seen once. Donors were systemically healthy Caucasian individuals from Russia aged roughly 6 to 100 years. The sequence was obtained from a woman of 80 years or more in good health. The sample consisted of blood. V is TRBV10-3 and J is TRBJ2-1; 7 nucleotides match TRBD2. Here the CDR3 reads CAISDLGASGYQFF. CDR3 sequence (DNA): TGTGCCATCAGTGACTTAGGGGCTAGCGGCTACCAGTTCTTC.